This TCR beta chain appears in the sequencing data of a study of CD8 T cells in ankylosing spondylitis. General study findings and limits: Characteristic, it appeared, of ankylosing spondylitis blood was a TCR beta motif of roughly 8 highly homologous variants.

Points on this clonotype: The antigen is not known.

Using its own MiXCR run on the 5' RACE reads, TCRdb lists one record per CDR3 protein. The top ten clones hold about 19% of a sample with 650,000 to 800,000 distinct CDR3 sequences, around 20% of them seen once. This CDR3 comprises 13 residues. Germline V gene data show CDR1 as LGHDT and CDR2 as YNNKEL (reference sequence). Trimming cost V 1 base and J 4 bases, with 7 bases left between them. Input material: blood, either unsorted or a sorted T cell fraction (not recorded which). This receptor was obtained from a male donor with ankylosing spondylitis. V and J are TRBV3-1 and TRBJ1-2; no firm D call. This chain's CDR3 is CASSQALGYGYTF. Written as DNA, the CDR3 is TGTGCCAGCAGCCAAGCGTTGGGCTATGGCTACACCTTC.